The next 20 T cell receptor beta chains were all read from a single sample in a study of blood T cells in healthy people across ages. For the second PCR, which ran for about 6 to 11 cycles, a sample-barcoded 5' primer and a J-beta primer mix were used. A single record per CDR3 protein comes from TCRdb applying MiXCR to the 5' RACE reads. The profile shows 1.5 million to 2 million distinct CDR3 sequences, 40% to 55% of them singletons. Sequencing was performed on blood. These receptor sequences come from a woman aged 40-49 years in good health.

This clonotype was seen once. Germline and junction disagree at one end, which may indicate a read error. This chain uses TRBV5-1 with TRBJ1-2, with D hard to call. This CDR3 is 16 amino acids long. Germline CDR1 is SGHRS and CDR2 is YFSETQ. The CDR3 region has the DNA TGCGTCAGCAGCTCACTCGGACTGGTTGATCTCCGCGGCTACACCTTC. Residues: CVSSSLGLVDLRGYTF.

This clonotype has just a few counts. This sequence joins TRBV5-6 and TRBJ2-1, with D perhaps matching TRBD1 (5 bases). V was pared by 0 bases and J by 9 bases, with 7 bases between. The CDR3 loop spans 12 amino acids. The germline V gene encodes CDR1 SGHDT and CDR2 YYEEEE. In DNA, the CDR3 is TGTGCCAGCAGCTTGGCGCAGGGTGAGCAGTTCTTC. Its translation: CASSLAQGEQFF.

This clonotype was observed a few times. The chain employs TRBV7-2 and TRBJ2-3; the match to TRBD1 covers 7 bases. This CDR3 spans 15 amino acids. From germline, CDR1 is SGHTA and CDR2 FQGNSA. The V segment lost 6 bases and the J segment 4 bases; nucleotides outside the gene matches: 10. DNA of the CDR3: TGTGCCAGCAGGCCCGACAGGGCCAAGTCAGATACGCAGTATTTT. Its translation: CASRPDRAKSDTQYF.

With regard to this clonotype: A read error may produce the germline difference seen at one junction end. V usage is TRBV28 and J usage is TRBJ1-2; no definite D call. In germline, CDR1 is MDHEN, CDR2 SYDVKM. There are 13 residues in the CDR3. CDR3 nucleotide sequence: TGTGCCAGCGCAAGCCCGGGAGCTTATGGCCACACCTTC. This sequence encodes CASASPGAYGHTF.

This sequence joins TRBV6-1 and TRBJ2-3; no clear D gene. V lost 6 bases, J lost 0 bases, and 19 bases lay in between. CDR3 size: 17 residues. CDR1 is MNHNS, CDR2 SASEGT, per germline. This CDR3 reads CASRKWEVLPSTDTQYF. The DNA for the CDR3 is TGTGCCAGCAGAAAATGGGAAGTCCTACCTAGCACAGATACGCAGTATTTT.

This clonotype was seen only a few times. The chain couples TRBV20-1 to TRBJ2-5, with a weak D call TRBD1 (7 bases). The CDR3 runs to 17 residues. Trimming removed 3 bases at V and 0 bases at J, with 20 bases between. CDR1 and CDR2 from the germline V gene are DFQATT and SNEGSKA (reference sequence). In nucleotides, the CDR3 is TGCAGTGCTAGTTTATCAGGGGGGATTATGTACCAAGAGACCCAGTACTTC. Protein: CSASLSGGIMYQETQYF.

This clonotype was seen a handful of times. The CDR3 coding sequence is TGTGCCACCAGCACTGGACTGAGCTATGGCTACACCTTC. It translates to CATSTGLSYGYTF. J is TRBJ1-2 and V is TRBV15; D gene uncertain. Germline values: CDR1 LNHNV, CDR2 YYDKDF (reference sequence). There are 13 residues in the CDR3. Deletions cut 4 bases from V and 4 bases from J, with 10 bases between.

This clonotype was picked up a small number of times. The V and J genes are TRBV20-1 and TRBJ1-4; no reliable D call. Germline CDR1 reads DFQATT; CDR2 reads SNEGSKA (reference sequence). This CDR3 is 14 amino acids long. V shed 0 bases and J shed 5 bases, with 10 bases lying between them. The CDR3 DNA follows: TGCAGTGCTAGAGATCCCGCAGAGAATGAAAAACTGTTTTTT. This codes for CSARDPAENEKLFF.

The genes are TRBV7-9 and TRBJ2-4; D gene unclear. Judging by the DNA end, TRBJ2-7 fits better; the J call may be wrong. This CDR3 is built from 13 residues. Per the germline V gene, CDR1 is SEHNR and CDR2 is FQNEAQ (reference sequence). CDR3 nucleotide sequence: TGTGCCAGCAGCATACAGCCGGGCGGCGAGCAGTACTTC. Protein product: CASSIQPGGEQYF.

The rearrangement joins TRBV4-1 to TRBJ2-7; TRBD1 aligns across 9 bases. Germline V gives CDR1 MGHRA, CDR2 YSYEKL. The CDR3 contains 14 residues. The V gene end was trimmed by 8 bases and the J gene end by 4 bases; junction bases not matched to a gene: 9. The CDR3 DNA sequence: TGCGCCAGCGGAAGGACAGGGGATGATTACGAGCAGTACTTC. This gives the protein CASGRTGDDYEQYF.

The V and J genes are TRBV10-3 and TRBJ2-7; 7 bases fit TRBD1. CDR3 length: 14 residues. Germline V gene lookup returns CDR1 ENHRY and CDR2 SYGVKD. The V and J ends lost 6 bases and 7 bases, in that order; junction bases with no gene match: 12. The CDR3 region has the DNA TGTGCCATCAGCCCGGGACAGCAACACAATGAGCAGTACTTC. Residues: CAISPGQQHNEQYF.

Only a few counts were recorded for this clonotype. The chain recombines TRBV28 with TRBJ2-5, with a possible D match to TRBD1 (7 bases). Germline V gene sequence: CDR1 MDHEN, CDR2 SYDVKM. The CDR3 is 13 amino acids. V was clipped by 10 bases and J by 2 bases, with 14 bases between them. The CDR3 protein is CATGGPLQETQYF. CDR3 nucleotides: TGTGCCACAGGGGGGCCATTACAAGAGACCCAGTACTTC.

The CDR3 reads CATSRERGQGKEETQYF. The CDR3 DNA reads as TGTGCCACCAGCAGAGAAAGGGGGCAGGGCAAAGAGGAGACCCAGTACTTC. The chain carries TRBV15 and TRBJ2-5; 7 bases map to TRBD1. Germline V gives CDR1 LNHNV, CDR2 YYDKDF (reference sequence). The CDR3 consists of 17 residues. Unmatched junction bases numbered 12, after V lost 0 bases and J lost 5 bases.

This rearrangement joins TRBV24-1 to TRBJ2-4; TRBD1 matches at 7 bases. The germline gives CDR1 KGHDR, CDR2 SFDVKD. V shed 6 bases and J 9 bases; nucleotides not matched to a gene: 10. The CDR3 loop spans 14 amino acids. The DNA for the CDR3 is TGTGCCACCAGTAATACAGGGGTTGGAGGCATTCAGTACTTC. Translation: CATSNTGVGGIQYF.

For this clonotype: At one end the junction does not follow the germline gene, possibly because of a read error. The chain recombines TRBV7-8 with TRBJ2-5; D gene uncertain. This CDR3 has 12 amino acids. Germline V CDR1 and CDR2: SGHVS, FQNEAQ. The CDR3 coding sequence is TGTGCCATCAGCTTACTCATAGAGACCCAGTACTTC. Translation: CAISLLIETQYF.

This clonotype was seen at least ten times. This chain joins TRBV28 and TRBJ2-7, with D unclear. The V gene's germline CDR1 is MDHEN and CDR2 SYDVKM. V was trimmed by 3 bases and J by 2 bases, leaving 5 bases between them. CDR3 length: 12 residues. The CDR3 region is CASSFRPYEQYF. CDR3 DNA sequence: TGTGCCAGCAGTTTTCGACCCTACGAGCAGTACTTC.

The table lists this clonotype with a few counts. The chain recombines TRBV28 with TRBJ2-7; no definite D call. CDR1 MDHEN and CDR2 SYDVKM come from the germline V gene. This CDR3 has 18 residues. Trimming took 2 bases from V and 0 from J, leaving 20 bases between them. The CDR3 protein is CASSLKEPAQPRSYEQYF. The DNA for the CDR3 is TGTGCCAGCAGTTTAAAAGAGCCGGCCCAGCCCCGCTCCTACGAGCAGTACTTC. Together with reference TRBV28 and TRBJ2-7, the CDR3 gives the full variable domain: DVKVTQSSRYLVKRTGEKVFLECVQDMDHENMFWYRQDPGLGLRLIYFSYDVKMKEKGDIPEGYSVSREKKERFSLILESASTNQTSMYLCASSLKEPAQPRSYEQYFGPGTRLTVT.

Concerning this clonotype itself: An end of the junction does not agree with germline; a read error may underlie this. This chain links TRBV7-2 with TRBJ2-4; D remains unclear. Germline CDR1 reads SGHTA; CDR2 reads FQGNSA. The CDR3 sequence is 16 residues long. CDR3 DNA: TGTGCCGGCAGCTTAGCCGGCTTCAATGCCAAAAACATTCAGTACTTC. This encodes CAGSLAGFNAKNIQYF. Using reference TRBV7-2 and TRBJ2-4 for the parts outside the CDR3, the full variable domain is GAGVSQSPSNKVTEKGKDVELRCDPISGHTALYWYRQSLGQGLEFLIYFQGNSAPDKSGLPSDRFSAERTGGSVSTLTIQRTQQEDSAVYLCAGSLAGFNAKNIQYFGAGTRLSVL.

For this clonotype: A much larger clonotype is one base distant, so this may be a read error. CDR3 sequence: CSVEDLTRGGDTQYF. CDR3 in DNA: TGCAGCGTTGAAGATTTGACTAGAGGAGGAGATACGCAGTATTTT. This sequence joins TRBV29-1 and TRBJ2-3; TRBD2 might be the D (6 bases). Germline CDR1 and CDR2: SQVTM and ANQGSEA. CDR3 length: 15 residues. V lost 0 bases and J lost 5, with 15 bases in between.

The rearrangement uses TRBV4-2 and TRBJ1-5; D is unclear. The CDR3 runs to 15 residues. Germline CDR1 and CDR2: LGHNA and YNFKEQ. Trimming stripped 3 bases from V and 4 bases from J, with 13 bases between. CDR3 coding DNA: TGTGCCAGCAGCCAGGACGGGTCCCCTAATCAGCCCCAGCATTTT. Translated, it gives CASSQDGSPNQPQHF.